The 27 T cell receptor beta chains in this list originate from one sample, sequenced in a study of beta chain features in type 1 diabetes. Expressed TCRB transcripts were sequenced, since all the RNA that had been isolated was reverse transcribed. Sequenced by immunoSEQ multiplex PCR; TCRdb stores in-frame clones only, minus some. The profile shows roughly 310,000 clones, approximately 10% of them singletons. The sample consisted of naive CD4+ T cells from blood. The receptors derive from a woman aged 30 to 39 in good health.

This rearrangement joins TRBV5-6 to TRBJ2-1; TRBD2 matches 7 bases. The V segment lost 3 bases and the J segment 5 bases; nucleotides outside the gene matches: 8. The CDR3 loop spans 15 amino acids. Germline loops: CDR1 SGHDT, CDR2 YYEEEE. The CDR3 bases are TGTGCCAGCAGCTGGAATCCCGGGACTAACAATGAGCAGTTCTTC. It codes for CASSWNPGTNNEQFF.

The genes are TRBV4-3 and TRBJ1-2; TRBD1 matches 10 bases. Germline CDR1 reads LGHNA; CDR2 reads YSLEER. V was pared by 2 bases and J by 4 bases, with 4 bases of the junction left unmatched. The CDR3 has 15 amino acids. In DNA form, the CDR3 reads TGCGCCAGCAGCCAAAAGGGACAGGGGCCCTATGGCTACACCTTC. Encoded protein: CASSQKGQGPYGYTF.

This rearrangement joins TRBV7-2 to TRBJ2-3; 10 bases line up with TRBD2. The ends lost 0 bases at V and 2 bases at J; junction bases unmatched: 5. The CDR3 consists of 17 residues. Per germline, CDR1 SGHTA and CDR2 FQGNSA. Here the CDR3 reads CASSLAAGGHPTDTQYF. The DNA for the CDR3 is TGTGCCAGCAGCTTAGCAGCGGGAGGGCACCCCACAGATACGCAGTATTTT.

This clone was seen a few times. The chain recombines TRBV28 with TRBJ1-2; 10 positions match TRBD1. The V gene end was trimmed by 4 bases and the J gene end by 4 bases; junction bases not matched to a gene: 15. Per the germline V gene, CDR1 is MDHEN and CDR2 is SYDVKM. The CDR3 has 18 residues. CDR3 nucleotide sequence: TGTGCCAGCAGTTCGGCCCGGGACAGGGGACTCCCCCTCTATGGCTACACCTTC. It encodes CASSSARDRGLPLYGYTF.

This clone has just a few counts. The V call is TRBV30, the J call TRBJ2-7; D is undetermined. Germline V gives CDR1 GTSNPN, CDR2 SVGIG (reference sequence). The CDR3 sequence is 14 residues long. V was trimmed by 0 bases and J by 1 base, leaving 10 bases between them. CDR3 residues: CAWSVPGRSYEQYF. As DNA, the CDR3 is TGTGCCTGGAGTGTACCTGGGCGATCCTACGAGCAGTACTTC.

This clone was picked up a small number of times. V usage is TRBV9 and J usage is TRBJ2-3; 9 nucleotides match TRBD1. The trim removed 0 bases at V and 2 bases at J, leaving 4 bases unmatched. The CDR3 sequence is 16 residues long. Germline CDR1 reads SGDLS; CDR2 reads YYNGEE. CDR3 sequence (DNA): TGTGCCAGCAGCGTAGGGACAGGGGCTTACACAGATACGCAGTATTTT. This sequence encodes CASSVGTGAYTDTQYF. The full variable domain, in which reference TRBV9 and TRBJ2-3 provide the parts outside the CDR3, is DSGVTQTPKHLITATGQRVTLRCSPRSGDLSVYWYQQSLDQGLQFLIQYYNGEERAKGNILERFSAQQFPDLHSELNLSSLELGDSALYFCASSVGTGAYTDTQYFGPGTRLTVL.

This chain connects TRBV5-1 to TRBJ2-1; 9 bases map to TRBD1. The CDR3 is made up of 19 amino acids. V dropped 4 bases and J dropped 7; count of bases not matched to a gene: 21. Germline V gene lookup returns CDR1 SGHRS and CDR2 YFSETQ. The CDR3 sequence is CASSPGQGGAEKNNNEQFF. The CDR3 coding sequence is TGCGCCAGCAGCCCGGGACAGGGAGGCGCGGAGAAAAACAATAATGAGCAGTTCTTC.

V is TRBV28 and J is TRBJ2-1; 7 nucleotides agree with TRBD1. The CDR3 has 15 amino acids. In germline, CDR1 is MDHEN, CDR2 SYDVKM. Trimming removed 8 bases from V and 4 bases from J; junction bases left unmatched: 11. DNA of the CDR3: TGTGCCAGCGGTGAGGACAGGTCGCCTTACAATGAGCAGTTCTTC. Its translation is CASGEDRSPYNEQFF.

The table lists this clone with a few counts. This rearrangement joins TRBV7-6 to TRBJ2-5, with D possibly TRBD1 on 5 matching bases. The germline gives CDR1 SGHVS, CDR2 FNYEAQ. Trimming took off 3 bases at V and 2 bases at J, with 13 bases between the two ends. The CDR3 loop spans 15 amino acids. The CDR3 DNA is TGTGCCAGCAGCTTGCCCTTGGGGCGGCAAGAGACCCAGTACTTC. It encodes CASSLPLGRQETQYF.

This clone occurred a few times. The chain is built from TRBV30 and TRBJ2-1; D may be TRBD2 (5 bases). The CDR3 sequence is 14 residues long. Deletions cut 1 base from V and 4 bases from J, with 11 bases between. Looked up from germline, CDR1 is GTSNPN and CDR2 is SVGIG (reference sequence). CDR3 bases: TGTGCCTGGAGTGGAAGCGGTACTTACAATGAGCAGTTCTTC. This codes for CAWSGSGTYNEQFF.

This rearrangement joins TRBV2 to TRBJ1-4, with unresolved D. The CDR3 is 14 residues long. The V end was cut by 3 bases, the J end by 3 bases, with 8 bases between. Germline assignment: CDR1 SNHLY and CDR2 FYNNEI. CDR3 nucleotide sequence: TGTGCCAGCAGTGATCGGGTCTCTAATGAAAAACTGTTTTTT. It specifies CASSDRVSNEKLFF.

This clone was detected only a few times. The gene calls are TRBV7-3 and TRBJ2-1, with D unclear. Looked up from germline, CDR1 is SGHTA and CDR2 is FQGTGA. The length of the CDR3 is 15 residues. Trimming left V 2 bases short and J 8 bases short, with 16 bases between. Here the CDR3 DNA reads TGTGCCAGCAGCTTACAGTCAACCATGGTGGATGAGCAGTTCTTC. This encodes CASSLQSTMVDEQFF.

This clone was seen more than once but under ten times. The chain joins TRBV9 to TRBJ2-3; TRBD2 matches at 8 bases. CDR3 length: 15 amino acids. Germline lookup yields CDR1 SGDLS and CDR2 YYNGEE. The V segment lost 3 bases and the J segment 0 bases; nucleotides outside the gene matches: 3. CDR3 sequence (DNA): TGTGCCAGCAGCGCTCGGGAGGGGAGCACAGATACGCAGTATTTT. Amino acid sequence: CASSAREGSTDTQYF.

A few counts support this clone. The rearrangement links TRBV18 to TRBJ2-7, with a weak D call TRBD1 (5 bases). Trimming stripped 3 bases from V and 4 bases from J, with 13 bases between. The germline V gene encodes CDR1 KGHSH and CDR2 LQKENI. The CDR3 length is 14 residues. This CDR3 is CASSPDLAGYEQYF. The CDR3 DNA sequence: TGTGCCAGCTCACCGGACCTGGCAGGGTACGAGCAGTACTTC.

This clone was counted a few times. The rearrangement links TRBV19 to TRBJ1-1; D is ambiguous. The CDR3 spans 15 residues. The germline V and J ends were trimmed by 3 bases and 1 base, with 12 bases remaining between them. The germline gives CDR1 LNHDA, CDR2 SQIVND (reference sequence). CDR3 nucleotides: TGTGCCAGTAGTATGAGGCGCGGGCCGAACACTGAAGCTTTCTTT. It translates to CASSMRRGPNTEAFF.

This clone was observed a few times. In the same sample, other DNA sequences code for this CDR3. The CDR3 coding sequence is TGCGCCAGCAGCTTGGGACAGCAAGAGACCCAGTACTTC. It encodes CASSLGQQETQYF. The chain carries TRBV5-1 and TRBJ2-5; D is possibly TRBD1 (5 bases). The CDR3 is 13 residues long. With 0 bases removed from V and 2 bases from J, the gap between germline ends came to 5 bases. From germline, CDR1 is SGHRS and CDR2 YFSETQ.

This clone was observed a handful of times. The chain uses TRBV28 and TRBJ2-2, with a possible D match to TRBD2 (5 bases). Germline V gene data show CDR1 as MDHEN and CDR2 as SYDVKM. Trimming removed 3 bases at V and 6 bases at J, with 17 bases between. The CDR3 sequence is 16 residues long. CDR3 in amino acids: CASSFPSGLYAGELFF. In DNA form, the CDR3 reads TGTGCCAGCAGTTTTCCGTCGGGGTTGTATGCCGGGGAGCTGTTTTTT.

This clone was detected a few times. The chain combines TRBV28 with TRBJ2-1; TRBD2 matches 9 bases. This CDR3 is 15 amino acids long. V gave up 5 bases and J gave up 8 bases; unmatched junction bases: 10. CDR1 MDHEN and CDR2 SYDVKM come from the germline V gene. The CDR3 spells CASSPTGLARDEQFF. In nucleotides, the CDR3 is TGTGCCAGCAGTCCTACGGGACTAGCCCGAGATGAGCAGTTCTTC.

The chain employs TRBV7-8 and TRBJ2-1; 9 nucleotides line up with TRBD2. With V trimmed by 0 bases and J by 9 bases, 3 bases remained unmatched. Germline V gene lookup returns CDR1 SGHVS and CDR2 FQNEAQ. This CDR3 region has 14 residues. This CDR3 is CASSLALTSGEQFF. DNA of the CDR3: TGTGCCAGCAGCTTAGCCCTGACTAGCGGTGAGCAGTTCTTC.

The CDR3, as DNA: TGTGCCAGCAGCTTAGAAGCGGGAGTGAAAAGCGATGAGCAGTTCTTC. It codes for CASSLEAGVKSDEQFF. This rearrangement joins TRBV11-2 to TRBJ2-1; the match to TRBD2 covers 8 bases. Germline V gene data show CDR1 as SGHAT and CDR2 as FQNNGV. After removal of 0 bases from V and 8 bases from J, the junction contained 9 bases not matched to a gene. This CDR3 region has 16 residues.

The sample holds a few counts of this clone. The chain has TRBV18 and TRBJ2-3, with D unclear. This CDR3 spans 12 amino acids. Germline loops: CDR1 KGHSH, CDR2 LQKENI. The ends were cut back, 5 bases at V and 4 bases at J, with 7 bases in the middle. The CDR3 nucleotides read TGTGCCAGCTCAAAATTCTCAGATACGCAGTATTTT. Protein sequence: CASSKFSDTQYF.

The V call is TRBV19, the J call TRBJ1-1; possible D gene TRBD1, 6 bases. The CDR3 is made up of 15 amino acids. With 7 bases removed from V and 4 bases from J, the gap between germline ends came to 19 bases. CDR1 is LNHDA and CDR2 is SQIVND in the germline V gene (reference sequence). Written as DNA, the CDR3 is TGTGCCAGTACCACTCGGGCCCAGGGGAGCACTGAAGCTTTCTTT. It codes for CASTTRAQGSTEAFF.

This clone was counted a few times. This chain connects TRBV29-1 to TRBJ2-1; TRBD2 might be the D (5 bases). The CDR3 sequence is 14 residues long. V gave up 4 bases and J gave up 9 bases, with 19 bases separating them. The V gene's germline CDR1 is SQVTM and CDR2 ANQGSEA. CDR3 sequence (DNA): TGCAGCGTTGGATTTAGCGCTGTTATCAGTGAGCAGTTCTTC. As protein: CSVGFSAVISEQFF.

The rearrangement links TRBV7-9 to TRBJ1-3; D gene ambiguous. Trimming removed 5 bases from V and 5 bases from J, with 7 bases in between. Germline CDR1 SEHNR, CDR2 FQNEAQ (reference sequence). This CDR3 comprises 12 residues. The CDR3 region is CASSRDRNTIYF. The CDR3 nucleotides are TGTGCCAGCAGCCGAGATAGAAACACCATATATTTT.

CDR3: CASSQESDSLHDEQYF. The CDR3 DNA is TGCGCCAGCAGCCAAGAATCGGACAGCCTGCACGACGAGCAGTACTTC. The rearrangement links TRBV4-3 to TRBJ2-7; possibly TRBD1 for D (6 bases). Between the trimmed V and J ends, which lost 0 bases and 5 bases, there was a span of 17 bases. Germline V gene data show CDR1 as LGHNA and CDR2 as YSLEER. CDR3 size: 16 residues.

This clone occurred a few times. The chain joins TRBV7-9 to TRBJ2-5, with D uncertain. The CDR3 runs to 12 residues. The V and J ends lost 2 bases and 5 bases respectively, with 6 bases between them. Germline CDR1 reads SEHNR; CDR2 reads FQNEAQ (reference sequence). The CDR3 sequence: CASSLIFETQYF. The CDR3 region has the DNA TGTGCCAGCAGCTTAATCTTCGAGACCCAGTACTTC.

This clone was detected a few times. V gene TRBV7-2 combines with J gene TRBJ2-5; 11 nucleotides match TRBD1. The J call may be faulty, since TRBJ2-7 better matches the DNA end. Germline CDR1 SGHTA, CDR2 FQGNSA. The CDR3 is 15 amino acids. DNA for the CDR3: TGTGCCAGCAGCGTCCGGACAGGGGGCATCGACGAGCAGTACTTC. Translating gives CASSVRTGGIDEQYF.